The 13 T cell receptor beta chains below all came from one sample that was sequenced in a study of identical twins. TCRdb recomputed calls from the 5' RACE reads with MiXCR, one row per CDR3 protein. This sample has hundreds of thousands of distinct CDR3 sequences, with roughly 6.2% found just once. Sample: naive T cells sorted from blood. These receptor sequences come from a man between 18 and 29 years old in good health.

This clonotype has ten or more counts. This chain's CDR3 is CASSPGAQLAGGRRETQYF. In nucleotides, the CDR3 is TGTGCCAGCAGTCCCGGGGCCCAACTAGCGGGAGGGCGGAGAGAGACCCAGTACTTC. V and J are TRBV12-3 or TRBV12-4 and TRBJ2-5; 13 nucleotides agree with TRBD2. Trimming at V came to 5 bases and at J to 4 bases, leaving 16 bases not matched to a gene. The CDR3 contains 19 residues.

This clonotype was counted many times. The chain combines TRBV9 with TRBJ2-1, with D perhaps matching TRBD2 (6 bases). The CDR3 has 16 amino acids. Germline values: CDR1 SGDLS, CDR2 YYNGEE. V lost 0 bases, J lost 0 bases, and 10 bases lay in between. CDR3 amino acids: CASSVGGNPSYNEQFF. The CDR3, as DNA: TGTGCCAGCAGCGTAGGCGGGAATCCCTCCTACAATGAGCAGTTCTTC. Variable domain in full (rest from reference TRBV9 and TRBJ2-1): DSGVTQTPKHLITATGQRVTLRCSPRSGDLSVYWYQQSLDQGLQFLIQYYNGEERAKGNILERFSAQQFPDLHSELNLSSLELGDSALYFCASSVGGNPSYNEQFFGPGTRLTVL.

This clonotype was recorded many times. V gene TRBV5-1 combines with J gene TRBJ1-1, with 10 bases matching TRBD1. The CDR3 loop spans 15 amino acids. J lost 2 bases, V lost 5 bases, and 6 bases had no gene match. The germline CDR1 and CDR2 sequences are SGHRS and YFSETQ. CDR3 in DNA: TGCGCCAGCAGGCCATGGACAGGGGGTAACACTGAAGCTTTCTTT. It yields the protein CASRPWTGGNTEAFF.

The V call is TRBV3-1, the J call TRBJ2-3, with a tentative D call TRBD1 (6 bases). The CDR3 covers 19 residues. Per the germline V gene, CDR1 is LGHDT and CDR2 is YNNKEL (reference sequence). V was trimmed by 3 bases and J by 4 bases, leaving 26 bases between them. The CDR3 region has the DNA TGTGCCAGCAGCCAGACCCGACTTACAGGGCCCACAACATCAGATACGCAGTATTTT. It codes for CASSQTRLTGPTTSDTQYF.

This clonotype came up many times. The chain carries TRBV28 and TRBJ2-3; D is tentatively TRBD1 or TRBD2 (5 bases each). The CDR3 has 15 amino acids. V lost 6 bases to trimming and J lost 5 bases, with 18 bases between them. CDR1 is MDHEN, CDR2 SYDVKM, per germline. The CDR3 loop is CASRPSGRLGDTQYF. The CDR3 nucleotides are TGTGCCAGCAGACCCTCGGGACGTCTGGGAGATACGCAGTATTTT.

The rearrangement joins TRBV12-3 or TRBV12-4 to TRBJ2-3, with TRBD2 matching 11 bases. V trimming: 5 bases; J trimming: 5 bases; junction bases outside the gene matches: 3. There are 14 residues in the CDR3. The CDR3: CASSPTSGRDTQYF. In DNA form, the CDR3 reads TGTGCCAGCAGTCCAACTAGCGGGAGAGATACGCAGTATTTT.

This clonotype appeared a few times. The rearrangement links TRBV5-1 to TRBJ2-6, with D hard to call. V was cut by 7 bases and J by 4 bases, with 12 bases left in between. CDR3 size: 14 residues. Per the germline V gene, CDR1 is SGHRS and CDR2 is YFSETQ. CDR3 amino acids: CASAFPQGANVLTF. CDR3 DNA: TGCGCCAGCGCCTTCCCGCAGGGGGCCAACGTCCTGACTTTC. The variable domain in full, with the rest retrieved from reference TRBV5-1 and TRBJ2-6, is KAGVTQTPRYLIKTRGQQVTLSCSPISGHRSVSWYQQTPGQGLQFLFEYFSETQRNKGNFPGRFSGRQFSNSRSEMNVSTLELGDSALYLCASAFPQGANVLTFGAGSRLTVL.

The chain is built from TRBV11-1 and TRBJ2-7, with D possibly called TRBD1 or TRBD2 (6 bases each). The V and J ends lost 8 bases and 0 bases respectively, with 17 bases between them. CDR1 is SGHAT and CDR2 is FQDESV in the germline V gene (reference sequence). This CDR3 is built from 15 residues. The CDR3 nucleotides are TGTGCCAGCGGGGGGCCCAACGGGGGCTCCTACGAGCAGTACTTC. This translates into CASGGPNGGSYEQYF. The full variable domain, its missing parts supplied by reference TRBV11-1 and TRBJ2-7, is EAEVAQSPRYKITEKSQAVAFWCDPISGHATLYWYRQILGQGPELLVQFQDESVVDDSQLPKDRFSAERLKGVDSTLKIQPAELGDSAMYLCASGGPNGGSYEQYFGPGTRLTVT.

In its sample, this clonotype was seen a few times. This chain joins TRBV14 and TRBJ2-1; D is perhaps TRBD2 (6 bases). Trimming removed 4 bases at V and 8 bases at J, with 12 bases between. The CDR3 is made up of 13 amino acids. Germline CDR1 is SGHDN and CDR2 is FVKESK. CDR3 nucleotide sequence: TGTGCCAGCAGCCTGACTAGAACCGATGAGCAGTTCTTC. Protein product: CASSLTRTDEQFF. Complete variable domain (other parts from reference TRBV14 and TRBJ2-1): EAGVTQFPSHSVIEKGQTVTLRCDPISGHDNLYWYRRVMGKEIKFLLHFVKESKQDESGMPNNRFLAERTGGTYSTLKVQPAELEDSGVYFCASSLTRTDEQFFGPGTRLTVL.

This clonotype came up many times. This chain uses TRBV12-3 or TRBV12-4 with TRBJ1-1, with 9 bases aligning to TRBD1. CDR3 length: 15 residues. Germline trimming cut 3 bases from V and 4 bases from J; bases unmatched to any gene: 6. The CDR3 DNA follows: TGTGCCAGCAGTTTGGGACAGGGCGGTCTCACTGAAGCTTTCTTT. Its translation is CASSLGQGGLTEAFF.

This clonotype was found a few times. The rearrangement links TRBV7-2 to TRBJ2-7, with D uncertain. The V gene's germline CDR1 is SGHTA and CDR2 FQGNSA. The V and J ends lost 0 bases and 1 base respectively, with 10 bases between them. The CDR3 runs to 15 residues. The CDR3 loop is CASSLAADPSYEQYF. CDR3 bases: TGTGCCAGCAGCTTAGCCGCGGACCCTTCCTACGAGCAGTACTTC.

The chain links TRBV4-1 to TRBJ2-2; 12 bases line up with TRBD2. Germline V gene lookup returns CDR1 MGHRA and CDR2 YSYEKL. J was trimmed by 0 bases and V by 2 bases; bases with no gene match: 7. The CDR3 sequence is 19 residues long. CDR3: CASSQRRASGRANTGELFF. DNA for the CDR3: TGCGCCAGCAGCCAACGGAGGGCTAGCGGGAGGGCGAACACCGGGGAGCTGTTTTTT.

This clonotype was picked up many times. This chain links TRBV10-3 with TRBJ2-1, with 12 bases lining up with TRBD1. With 8 bases clipped from V and 5 bases from J, the junction kept 4 bases outside the gene matches. Germline lookup yields CDR1 ENHRY and CDR2 SYGVKD. The CDR3 consists of 14 residues. The CDR3 sequence is CAIAGQGADNEQFF. As DNA, the CDR3 is TGTGCCATCGCGGGACAGGGGGCGGACAATGAGCAGTTCTTC.